The 32 T cell receptor beta chains presented below share a single source sample, sequenced in a study of blood T cell repertoires in COVID-19. TCRdb keeps only in-frame clones here, not all; method: immunoSEQ multiplex PCR. The sample lists over 200,000 clones; over 70% were seen once. Sample: peripheral blood. Receptor source: a man aged 35-49 years with acute or convalescent COVID-19.

With respect to this clone: Within the sample, other DNA sequences also encode this same CDR3. The chain uses TRBV18 and TRBJ2-7; D is perhaps TRBD1 (6 bases). The CDR3 is 12 amino acids. Per germline, CDR1 KGHSH and CDR2 LQKENI. V was pared by 3 bases and J by 5 bases, with 8 bases between. The CDR3 DNA follows: TGTGCCAGCTCACCGAACAGGGACGAGCAGTACTTC. Translated: CASSPNRDEQYF.

CDR3 protein: CSAAADNEQFF. Written as DNA, the CDR3 is TGCAGTGCAGCGGCAGACAATGAGCAGTTCTTC. This rearrangement joins TRBV20-1 to TRBJ2-1; weak D call: TRBD2 (5 bases). Germline CDR1 DFQATT, CDR2 SNEGSKA (reference sequence). V shed 6 bases and J shed 5 bases, with 8 bases lying between them. The CDR3 covers 11 residues.

The J gene is TRBJ2-3, the V gene TRBV7-6; no reliable D call. The V and J ends lost 2 bases and 0 bases respectively, with 6 bases between them. The germline CDR1 and CDR2 sequences are SGHVS and FNYEAQ. CDR3 length: 14 residues. In DNA, the CDR3 is TGTGCCAGCAGCTTAAGAACAAGCACAGATACGCAGTATTTT. Protein product: CASSLRTSTDTQYF.

The genes are TRBV15 and TRBJ2-6; D remains unclear. CDR1 is LNHNV, CDR2 YYDKDF, per germline (reference sequence). This CDR3 has 15 residues. V lost 7 bases and J 0 bases, leaving 10 bases between the germline ends. CDR3: CATKRGRSGANVLTF. DNA of the CDR3: TGTGCCACCAAGAGAGGTCGCTCTGGGGCCAACGTCCTGACTTTC.

This chain connects TRBV7-3 to TRBJ2-2, with 7 bases lining up with TRBD2. This CDR3 contains 14 residues. V gave up 10 bases and J gave up 1 base; unmatched junction bases: 6. Per germline, CDR1 SGHTA and CDR2 FQGTGA. The DNA for the CDR3 is TGTGCCACTAAGACTAGCTGGAACACCGGGGAGCTGTTTTTT. This translates into CATKTSWNTGELFF.

Only one count was recorded for this clone. The chain recombines TRBV9 with TRBJ2-1, with 10 nucleotides matching TRBD2. Unmatched junction bases numbered 5, after V lost 4 bases and J lost 4 bases. Germline values: CDR1 SGDLS, CDR2 YYNGEE. The CDR3 has 15 residues. CDR3 DNA sequence: TGTGCCAGCAGCCCAAAGACTAGCGGGTACAATGAGCAGTTCTTC. It is translated as CASSPKTSGYNEQFF. The whole variable domain, filled in from reference TRBV9 and TRBJ2-1, reads DSGVTQTPKHLITATGQRVTLRCSPRSGDLSVYWYQQSLDQGLQFLIQYYNGEERAKGNILERFSAQQFPDLHSELNLSSLELGDSALYFCASSPKTSGYNEQFFGPGTRLTVL.

The chain couples TRBV6-5 to TRBJ2-1; 7 nucleotides align to TRBD2. Germline V gives CDR1 MNHEY, CDR2 SVGAGI. The CDR3 sequence is 15 residues long. J was trimmed by 4 bases and V by 2 bases; bases with no gene match: 5. The CDR3 sequence: CASSYGLAEYNEQFF. DNA of the CDR3: TGTGCCAGCAGTTACGGGCTAGCGGAGTACAATGAGCAGTTCTTC.

V and J are TRBV5-6 and TRBJ2-3; a weak D match, TRBD2 (5 bases). Trimming left V 4 bases short and J 0 bases short, with 18 bases between. The CDR3 has 17 amino acids. Germline values: CDR1 SGHDT, CDR2 YYEEEE. Here the CDR3 reads CASSPPGLLTSTDTQYF. For the CDR3, the DNA is TGTGCCAGCAGCCCCCCGGGATTACTTACTAGCACAGATACGCAGTATTTT. Filled out from reference TRBV5-6 and TRBJ2-3, the complete variable domain reads DAGVTQSPTHLIKTRGQQVTLRCSPKSGHDTVSWYQQALGQGPQFIFQYYEEEERQRGNFPDRFSGHQFPNYSSELNVNALLLGDSALYLCASSPPGLLTSTDTQYFGPGTRLTVL.

The chain has TRBV4-1 and TRBJ2-7, with D possibly TRBD1 on 5 matching bases. Germline V CDR1 and CDR2: MGHRA, YSYEKL. V was cut by 0 bases and J by 2 bases, with 29 bases left in between. This CDR3 spans 21 amino acids. This CDR3 reads CASSQDFFILKQDPKTYEQYF. The CDR3 DNA sequence: TGCGCCAGCAGCCAAGACTTTTTTATCCTGAAACAGGATCCAAAAACCTACGAGCAGTACTTC.

The chain couples TRBV15 to TRBJ1-2; 7 bases are shared with TRBD1. The CDR3 sequence is 14 residues long. The germline CDR1 and CDR2 sequences are LNHNV and YYDKDF (reference sequence). V was clipped by 8 bases and J by 8 bases; unmatched bases: 14. For the CDR3, the DNA is TGTGCCACCTTCAACCCTTCAGGGGGGAACGGCTACACCTTC. Amino acids: CATFNPSGGNGYTF.

The rearrangement uses TRBV7-8 and TRBJ1-5, with TRBD1 matching over 7 bases. V lost 1 base and J lost 3; bases outside the gene matches: 3. There are 15 residues in the CDR3. Germline V gives CDR1 SGHVS, CDR2 FQNEAQ. The CDR3 DNA follows: TGTGCCAGCAGCTTAGGCCAGGGGGTCAATCAGCCCCAGCATTTT. It translates to CASSLGQGVNQPQHF.

The chain uses TRBV6-5 and TRBJ1-2, with D maybe TRBD1 (5 bases). Between the trimmed V and J ends, which lost 6 bases and 2 bases, there was a span of 13 bases. Germline V lookup: CDR1 MNHEY, CDR2 SVGAGI. This CDR3 has 14 residues. The CDR3 nucleotides read TGTGCCAGCAGCCTCGGGGGGGGAAACTATGGCTACACCTTC. This gives the protein CASSLGGGNYGYTF.

This chain links TRBV4-2 with TRBJ2-3, with D perhaps matching TRBD1 (6 bases). The germline gives CDR1 LGHNA, CDR2 YNFKEQ. The CDR3 is 16 residues long. Trimming left V 3 bases short and J 4 bases short, with 17 bases between. As DNA, the CDR3 is TGTGCCAGCAGCCAGGGACAAAGATCCGTAGCAGATACGCAGTATTTT. Translated, it gives CASSQGQRSVADTQYF.

The V and J genes are TRBV19 and TRBJ1-3; 8 bases are a match to TRBD1. The germline gives CDR1 LNHDA, CDR2 SQIVND (reference sequence). V shed 6 bases and J 0 bases; nucleotides not matched to a gene: 4. This CDR3 comprises 15 residues. The CDR3 is CASRLQGDSGNTIYF. CDR3 sequence (DNA): TGTGCCAGTAGGCTACAGGGGGACTCTGGAAACACCATATATTTT.

The gene calls are TRBV2 and TRBJ2-3, with 13 bases matching TRBD2. The ends lost 6 bases at V and 2 bases at J; junction bases unmatched: 2. The CDR3 is 15 amino acids. In germline, CDR1 is SNHLY, CDR2 FYNNEI. The CDR3 region is CASRLAGGLTDTQYF. Here the CDR3 DNA reads TGTGCCAGCAGACTAGCGGGAGGGCTCACAGATACGCAGTATTTT. Variable domain in full (rest from reference TRBV2 and TRBJ2-3): EPEVTQTPSHQVTQMGQEVILRCVPISNHLYFYWYRQILGQKVEFLVSFYNNEISEKSEIFDDQFSVERPDGSNFTLKIRSTKLEDSAMYFCASRLAGGLTDTQYFGPGTRLTVL.

V usage is TRBV18 and J usage is TRBJ2-3, with D possibly being TRBD2 (6 bases). Deletions cut 5 bases from V and 3 bases from J, with 9 bases between. Germline V gives CDR1 KGHSH, CDR2 LQKENI. This CDR3 spans 13 amino acids. In nucleotides, the CDR3 is TGTGCCAGCTCATCGACTAGGACAGATACGCAGTATTTT. Translating gives CASSSTRTDTQYF.

The V call is TRBV5-1, the J call TRBJ2-1, with 7 bases lining up with TRBD2. V lost 0 bases, J lost 7 bases, and 13 bases stayed unmatched. Germline CDR1 is SGHRS and CDR2 is YFSETQ. This CDR3 is 17 amino acids long. CDR3 sequence reads: CASSLVSGGSFRNEQFF. The CDR3 bases are TGCGCCAGCAGCTTGGTTTCCGGCGGGAGTTTCCGGAATGAGCAGTTCTTC.

The CDR3 loop reads CASSIPRQRGQFF. The DNA of the CDR3 is TGTGCCAGTAGTATCCCCCGACAGCGCGGGCAGTTCTTC. This chain joins TRBV19 and TRBJ2-1, with a possible D match to TRBD1 (5 bases). Germline CDR1 LNHDA, CDR2 SQIVND (reference sequence). This CDR3 is built from 13 residues. V was trimmed by 3 bases and J by 12 bases, leaving 15 bases between them. Looking up the rest from reference TRBV19 and TRBJ2-1 gives the full variable domain: DGGITQSPKYLFRKEGQNVTLSCEQNLNHDAMYWYRQDPGQGLRLIYYSQIVNDFQKGDIAEGYSVSREKKESFPLTVTSAQKNPTAFYLCASSIPRQRGQFFGPGTRLTVL.

The chain has TRBV3-1 (or the pseudogene TRBV3-2) and TRBJ2-2, with TRBD1 as a possible D gene (6 bases). The CDR3 sequence is 16 residues long. From germline, CDR1 is LGHDT and CDR2 YNNKEL (reference sequence). The V end was cut by 4 bases, the J end by 6 bases, with 18 bases between. Here the CDR3 reads CASSRGSRGRSGELFF. The CDR3 DNA is TGTGCCAGCAGCCGAGGCTCCAGGGGTAGGTCCGGGGAGCTGTTTTTT.

This clone was seen a handful of times. This chain links TRBV6-4 with TRBJ2-3; TRBD1 matches at 7 bases. The ends lost 2 bases at V and 2 bases at J; junction bases unmatched: 1. The germline V gene encodes CDR1 MRHNA and CDR2 SNTAGT. This CDR3 contains 14 residues. The CDR3: CASSDDRDTDTQYF. CDR3 coding DNA: TGTGCCAGCAGTGACGACAGGGACACAGATACGCAGTATTTT.

The rearrangement joins TRBV4-1 to TRBJ2-1; 12 nucleotides match TRBD1. Germline V gene data show CDR1 as MGHRA and CDR2 as YSYEKL. V trimming: 4 bases; J trimming: 15 bases; junction bases outside the gene matches: 13. CDR3 length: 15 amino acids. The CDR3 nucleotides read TGCGCCAGCAGCCTTGGGACAGGGGGCCCCCGGGATCGGTTCTTC. Its translation: CASSLGTGGPRDRFF.

The chain is built from TRBV15 and TRBJ2-7; D perhaps matches TRBD2 (6 bases). CDR1 and CDR2 (germline): LNHNV, YYDKDF (reference sequence). This CDR3 is built from 13 residues. The V gene lost 8 bases and the J gene lost 3 bases, with 14 bases spanning the gap. CDR3 region: CATGVSGYYEQYF. The CDR3 DNA follows: TGTGCCACCGGTGTTAGCGGATACTACGAGCAGTACTTC.

The J gene is TRBJ2-7, the V gene TRBV5-4, with 12 nucleotides matching TRBD2. The CDR3 totals 16 residues. Germline V gene data show CDR1 as SGHNT and CDR2 as YYREEE (reference sequence). With V trimmed by 0 bases and J by 4 bases, 5 bases remained unmatched. The CDR3 DNA follows: TGTGCCAGCAGCTTGGCGACTAGCGGGAGAGGTTACGAGCAGTACTTC. The encoded protein is CASSLATSGRGYEQYF. Filled out from reference TRBV5-4 and TRBJ2-7, the complete variable domain reads ETGVTQSPTHLIKTRGQQVTLRCSSQSGHNTVSWYQQALGQGPQFIFQYYREEENGRGNFPPRFSGLQFPNYSSELNVNALELDDSALYLCASSLATSGRGYEQYFGPGTRLTVT.

This clone turned up a few times. The rearrangement joins TRBV7-3 to TRBJ2-1; 14 nucleotides align to TRBD2. This CDR3 region has 17 residues. V lost 2 bases to trimming and J lost 8 bases; unmatched junction nucleotides: 8. CDR1 SGHTA and CDR2 FQGTGA come from the germline V gene. CDR3 sequence reads: CASSLLTSGRAGDEQFF. The CDR3 coding sequence is TGTGCCAGCAGCTTACTGACTAGCGGGAGGGCCGGGGATGAGCAGTTCTTC.

The chain links TRBV15 to TRBJ2-6; a possible D gene is TRBD1 (5 bases). The CDR3 spans 15 residues. Trimming cost V 3 bases and J 0 bases, with 6 bases left between them. Per germline, CDR1 LNHNV and CDR2 YYDKDF (reference sequence). The DNA for the CDR3 is TGTGCCACCAGCAGTGACAGCTCTGGGGCCAACGTCCTGACTTTC. Its translation is CATSSDSSGANVLTF.

The chain has TRBV28 and TRBJ2-2, with D maybe TRBD2 (5 bases). Germline V CDR1 and CDR2: MDHEN, SYDVKM. Between the trimmed V and J ends, which lost 11 bases and 3 bases, there was a span of 19 bases. The length of the CDR3 is 15 residues. CDR3 region: CAGSNSGSDTGELFF. CDR3 nucleotides: TGTGCCGGATCGAATTCGGGATCGGACACCGGGGAGCTGTTTTTT.

This clone was observed once. The rearrangement uses TRBV5-4 and TRBJ1-2; 9 bases map to TRBD1. The ends lost 2 bases at V and 4 bases at J; junction bases unmatched: 9. Germline V gives CDR1 SGHNT, CDR2 YYREEE (reference sequence). The CDR3 covers 16 residues. The CDR3 is CASSLQGALDIYGYTF. CDR3 DNA: TGTGCCAGCAGCTTACAGGGGGCCTTAGATATCTATGGCTACACCTTC.

The chain carries TRBV9 and TRBJ1-1; no firm D call. The CDR3 loop spans 15 amino acids. The V end lost 0 bases, the J end lost 1 base, and 10 bases lay between the germline ends. The germline gives CDR1 SGDLS, CDR2 YYNGEE. The CDR3 is CASSVVTISNTEAFF. CDR3 nucleotides: TGTGCCAGCAGCGTAGTAACAATATCGAACACTGAAGCTTTCTTT. The variable domain in full, with the rest retrieved from reference TRBV9 and TRBJ1-1, is DSGVTQTPKHLITATGQRVTLRCSPRSGDLSVYWYQQSLDQGLQFLIQYYNGEERAKGNILERFSAQQFPDLHSELNLSSLELGDSALYFCASSVVTISNTEAFFGQGTRLTVV.

The chain carries TRBV19 and TRBJ2-3, with D possibly TRBD1 on 6 matching bases. CDR1 LNHDA and CDR2 SQIVND come from the germline V gene (reference sequence). Trimming removed 4 bases from V and 1 base from J, with 15 bases in between. CDR3 length: 16 residues. The CDR3 nucleotides read TGTGCCAGTAGTACGCGATTCGGACAGCGCACAGATACGCAGTATTTT. Amino acid sequence: CASSTRFGQRTDTQYF. Drawing the rest from reference TRBV19 and TRBJ2-3, the complete variable domain is DGGITQSPKYLFRKEGQNVTLSCEQNLNHDAMYWYRQDPGQGLRLIYYSQIVNDFQKGDIAEGYSVSREKKESFPLTVTSAQKNPTAFYLCASSTRFGQRTDTQYFGPGTRLTVL.

This clone was picked up a small number of times. This chain uses TRBV6-5 with TRBJ1-1; 10 bases agree with TRBD1. The CDR3 consists of 15 residues. From germline, CDR1 is MNHEY and CDR2 SVGAGI. V was pared by 8 bases and J by 5 bases, with 11 bases of the junction left unmatched. CDR3 residues: CASPRDRGFNTEAFF. The CDR3 DNA follows: TGTGCCAGCCCTCGGGACAGGGGATTTAATACTGAAGCTTTCTTT.

The DNA for the CDR3 is TGTGCCAGCAGTTTACTAGGCACTGAAGCTTTCTTT. Protein: CASSLLGTEAFF. The chain couples TRBV12-3 or TRBV12-4 to TRBJ1-1; D gene ambiguous. The CDR3 has 12 amino acids. V was trimmed by 2 bases and J by 4 bases, leaving 5 bases between them.

The gene calls are TRBV4-1 and TRBJ2-2; TRBD2 agrees at 13 bases. V lost 0 bases to trimming and J lost 7 bases; unmatched junction nucleotides: 2. Looked up from germline, CDR1 is MGHRA and CDR2 is YSYEKL. The CDR3 runs 16 residues. CDR3 in amino acids: CASSQDRTSGSGELFF. The CDR3 coding sequence is TGCGCCAGCAGCCAAGATCGGACTAGCGGGAGCGGGGAGCTGTTTTTT.